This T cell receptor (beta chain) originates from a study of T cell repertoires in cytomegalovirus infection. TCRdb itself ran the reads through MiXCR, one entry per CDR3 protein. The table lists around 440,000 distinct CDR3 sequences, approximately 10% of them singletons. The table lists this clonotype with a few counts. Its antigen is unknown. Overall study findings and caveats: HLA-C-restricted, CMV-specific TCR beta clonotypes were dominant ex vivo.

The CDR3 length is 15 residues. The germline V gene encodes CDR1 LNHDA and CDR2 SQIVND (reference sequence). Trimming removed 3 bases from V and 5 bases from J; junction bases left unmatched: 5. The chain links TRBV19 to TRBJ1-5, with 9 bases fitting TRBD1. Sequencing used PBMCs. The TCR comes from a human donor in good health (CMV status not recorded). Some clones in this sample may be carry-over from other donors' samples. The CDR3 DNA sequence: TGTGCCAGTAGTATTGCCGGGACAGGGTATCAGCCCCAGCATTTT. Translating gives CASSIAGTGYQPQHF.